A selection of T cell receptor beta chains follows, all from one sample in a study of T cell repertoires in cytomegalovirus infection. Each CDR3 protein is one row after TCRdb ran MiXCR on the reads. The repertoire consists of hundreds of thousands of distinct CDR3 sequences, with 35% to 45% occurring once and the leading ten covering 2.8%. The sequenced material came from PBMCs. These receptors were taken from a human donor in good health (CMV status not recorded). Some clones in this sample may be carry-over from other donors' samples. CDR3s include the opening cysteine and the closing phenylalanine or tryptophan.

15	TRBJ2-7	TRBV27	CASSSLGGGEHEQYF
15	TRBJ2-2	TRBV20-1	CSANLVDLYTGELFF
17	TRBJ2-2	TRBV7-2	CASSAETGTSGGRELFF
16	TRBJ2-2	TRBV5-4	CASSLGLAGITGELFF
14	TRBJ2-7	TRBV19	CASSMGSTNYEQYF
15	TRBJ1-5	TRBV19	CASSITDGSNQPQHF
15	TRBJ1-2	TRBV28	CASSVGTGGLGGYTF
14	TRBJ1-5	TRBV3-1	CASSQQHSNQPQHF
16	TRBJ2-3	TRBV7-6	CASSSHLAGETDTQYF
15	TRBJ2-7	TRBV28	CASSRLAGGFYEQYF
15	TRBJ1-4	TRBV20-1	CSGQVGSATNEKLFF
13	TRBJ2-7	TRBV20-1	CSALRGQPYEQYF
16	TRBJ1-6	TRBV20-1	CSARVGGSSYNSPLHF
15	TRBJ1-2	TRBV7-9	CASSLGMGPNYGYTF
17	TRBJ2-3	TRBV10-3	CAISEPQIAGGTDTQYF
12	TRBJ1-1	TRBV29-1	CSFGERYTEAFF